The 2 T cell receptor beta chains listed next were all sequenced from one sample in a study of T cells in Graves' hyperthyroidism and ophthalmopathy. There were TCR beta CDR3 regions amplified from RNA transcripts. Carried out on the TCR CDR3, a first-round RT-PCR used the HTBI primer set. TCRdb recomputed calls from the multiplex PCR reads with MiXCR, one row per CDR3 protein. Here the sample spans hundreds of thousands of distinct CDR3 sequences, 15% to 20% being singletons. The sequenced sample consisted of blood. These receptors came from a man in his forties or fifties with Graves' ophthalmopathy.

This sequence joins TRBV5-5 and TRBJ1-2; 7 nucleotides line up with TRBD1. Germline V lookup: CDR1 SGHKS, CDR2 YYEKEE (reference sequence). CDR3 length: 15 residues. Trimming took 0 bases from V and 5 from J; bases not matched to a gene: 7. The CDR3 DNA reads TGTGCCAGCAGCTTGGACCCTACAGGGGATTATGGCTACACCTTC. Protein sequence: CASSLDPTGDYGYTF. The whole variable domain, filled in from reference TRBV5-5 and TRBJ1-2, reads DAGVTQSPTHLIKTRGQQVTLRCSPISGHKSVSWYQQVLGQGPQFIFQYYEKEERGRGNFPDRFSARQFPNYSSELNVNALLLGDSALYLCASSLDPTGDYGYTFGSGTRLTVV.

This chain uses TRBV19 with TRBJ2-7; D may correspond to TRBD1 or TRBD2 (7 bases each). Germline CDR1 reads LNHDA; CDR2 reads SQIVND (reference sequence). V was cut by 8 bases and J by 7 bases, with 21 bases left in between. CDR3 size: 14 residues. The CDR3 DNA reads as TGTGCCAGTGGGAGGGACAGCACCTTAGGGGAGCAGTACTTC. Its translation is CASGRDSTLGEQYF.